The 15 T cell receptor beta chains reported below all come from one sample, sequenced in a study of beta chain features in type 1 diabetes. The sequenced template was cDNA made from the entire isolated RNA. TCRdb's table, derived via immunoSEQ multiplex PCR, lists solely in-frame clones and lacks some. Of just under 150,000 clones in the sample, 8.5% to 12% were seen once. The sample was naive CD4+ T cells from blood. The receptors here all came from a man in his late teens or twenties in good health.

V is TRBV2 and J is TRBJ2-1; 10 bases fit TRBD2. The CDR3 sequence is 16 residues long. Germline V gives CDR1 SNHLY, CDR2 FYNNEI. With V trimmed by 2 bases and J by 3 bases, 4 bases remained unmatched. CDR3 residues: CASSERPSGGYNEQFF. DNA of the CDR3: TGTGCCAGCAGTGAAAGACCTAGCGGGGGCTACAATGAGCAGTTCTTC.

The chain joins TRBV5-4 to TRBJ1-4; D perhaps matches TRBD1 (5 bases). Per germline, CDR1 SGHNT and CDR2 YYREEE (reference sequence). V lost 1 base, J lost 3 bases, and 10 bases lay in between. The CDR3 covers 15 residues. CDR3 coding DNA: TGTGCCAGCAGCTTGTCCGGGGGTGCTAATGAAAAACTGTTTTTT. As protein: CASSLSGGANEKLFF.

This clone occurred a few times. The DNA of the CDR3 is TGTGCCAGCAGGACTGACAGGGGGCGAGTCGGGGAGCTGTTTTTT. Amino acid sequence: CASRTDRGRVGELFF. V usage is TRBV5-8 and J usage is TRBJ2-2, with TRBD1 matching over 10 bases. The junction had 8 bases not matched to a gene; V was cut back by 5 bases and J by 7 bases. CDR1 is SGHTS and CDR2 is YDEGEE in the germline V gene. The CDR3 is made up of 15 amino acids.

This clone appeared a few times. Other DNA sequences within the sample encode an identical CDR3. The rearrangement joins TRBV27 to TRBJ1-1, with a tentative D call TRBD1 (6 bases). Germline assignment: CDR1 MNHEY and CDR2 SMNVEV (reference sequence). V lost 3 bases and J 2 bases, leaving 10 bases between the germline ends. The CDR3 runs 14 residues. DNA of the CDR3: TGTGCCAGCAGTTTTACGGGGGGCAACACTGAAGCTTTCTTT. Translation gives CASSFTGGNTEAFF.

The CDR3 sequence: CASSSRDSPPGELFF. The DNA for the CDR3 is TGTGCCAGCAGCAGCCGGGACTCCCCCCCCGGGGAGCTGTTTTTT. The rearrangement joins TRBV7-6 to TRBJ2-2; maybe TRBD2 (6 bases). V gave up 5 bases and J gave up 6 bases, with 16 bases separating them. Germline lookup yields CDR1 SGHVS and CDR2 FNYEAQ. The CDR3 spans 15 residues.

The chain combines TRBV7-9 with TRBJ1-1; the D is unclear. The CDR3 spans 13 residues. The germline CDR1 and CDR2 sequences are SEHNR and FQNEAQ (reference sequence). V was cut by 6 bases and J by 6 bases, with 14 bases left in between. The CDR3, as DNA: TGTGCCAGCAGTCCTTTTGGGCTGTCTGAAGCTTTCTTT. Amino acid sequence: CASSPFGLSEAFF.

This clone occurred a few times. The chain links TRBV11-2 to TRBJ2-7; 11 bases are a match to TRBD2. V dropped 1 base and J dropped 0; count of bases not matched to a gene: 2. CDR1 SGHAT and CDR2 FQNNGV come from the germline V gene. The CDR3 consists of 16 residues. Written as DNA, the CDR3 is TGTGCCAGCAGCTTAGCTAGCGGGGGGAACTCCTACGAGCAGTACTTC. This sequence encodes CASSLASGGNSYEQYF. Supplemented by reference TRBV11-2 and TRBJ2-7, the full variable domain reads EAGVAQSPRYKIIEKRQSVAFWCNPISGHATLYWYQQILGQGPKLLIQFQNNGVVDDSQLPKDRFSAERLKGVDSTLKIQPAKLEDSAVYLCASSLASGGNSYEQYFGPGTRLTVT.

This clone was found a few times. This chain uses TRBV7-9 with TRBJ1-1; TRBD1 is a possible D gene (5 bases). The CDR3 loop spans 13 amino acids. Trimming removed 0 bases from V and 6 bases from J, with 8 bases in between. CDR1 and CDR2 (germline): SEHNR, FQNEAQ (reference sequence). This CDR3 reads CASSLAWDSEAFF. CDR3 in DNA: TGTGCCAGCAGCTTAGCTTGGGACTCTGAAGCTTTCTTT.

This clone has a handful of counts. V gene TRBV7-2 combines with J gene TRBJ1-1; D is unclear. Germline CDR1 and CDR2: SGHTA and FQGNSA. Trimming took 1 base from V and 4 from J, leaving 7 bases between them. The CDR3 runs to 13 residues. This chain's CDR3 is CASSLERVTEAFF. CDR3 bases: TGTGCCAGCAGCTTAGAGCGAGTCACTGAAGCTTTCTTT.

This clone was detected only a few times. The V call is TRBV6-5, the J call TRBJ2-7; 7 bases line up with TRBD1. This CDR3 contains 15 residues. Trimming removed 8 bases from V and 4 bases from J; junction bases left unmatched: 14. Germline V gene sequence: CDR1 MNHEY, CDR2 SVGAGI. The CDR3 nucleotides read TGTGCCAGCGGTCTTAAACAGGGGTCGGGTTACGAGCAGTACTTC. It encodes CASGLKQGSGYEQYF.

This clone showed up many times. The chain couples TRBV4-2 to TRBJ2-5; no clear D. CDR3 length: 12 amino acids. Trimming took 3 bases from V and 2 from J, leaving 4 bases between them. Germline lookup yields CDR1 LGHNA and CDR2 YNFKEQ. CDR3 protein: CASSHPQETQYF. DNA of the CDR3: TGTGCCAGCAGCCATCCGCAAGAGACCCAGTACTTC.

This clone was recorded a few times. V is TRBV5-1 and J is TRBJ2-2, with TRBD2 matching 11 bases. CDR1 and CDR2 (germline): SGHRS, YFSETQ. J was trimmed by 2 bases and V by 2 bases; bases with no gene match: 5. CDR3 length: 17 residues. CDR3 DNA: TGCGCCAGCAGCTTCCTCACTAGCGGGGGAAACACCGGGGAGCTGTTTTTT. Its protein product is CASSFLTSGGNTGELFF. The full variable domain, in which reference TRBV5-1 and TRBJ2-2 provide the parts outside the CDR3, is KAGVTQTPRYLIKTRGQQVTLSCSPISGHRSVSWYQQTPGQGLQFLFEYFSETQRNKGNFPGRFSGRQFSNSRSEMNVSTLELGDSALYLCASSFLTSGGNTGELFFGEGSRLTVL.

V usage is TRBV11-2 and J usage is TRBJ1-5; possible D gene TRBD1, 6 bases. The CDR3 runs to 14 residues. CDR1 and CDR2 from the germline V gene are SGHAT and FQNNGV. The ends were cut back, 1 base at V and 4 bases at J, with 8 bases in the middle. The DNA for the CDR3 is TGTGCCAGCAGCTTAGGGGACACAAATCAGCCCCAGCATTTT. Translation gives CASSLGDTNQPQHF.

This clone was seen more than once but under ten times. The V gene is TRBV5-1, the J gene TRBJ1-1, with D maybe TRBD1 (5 bases). V lost 3 bases, J lost 1 base, and 10 bases lay in between. The CDR3 is 14 residues long. The germline V gene encodes CDR1 SGHRS and CDR2 YFSETQ. The CDR3 loop is CASSSDMWNTEAFF. CDR3 DNA: TGCGCCAGCAGCTCGGACATGTGGAACACTGAAGCTTTCTTT.

This clone was seen ten or more times. V usage is TRBV7-6 and J usage is TRBJ2-7; a possible D gene is TRBD1 (5 bases). Deletions cut 1 base from V and 4 bases from J, with 11 bases between. Germline V lookup: CDR1 SGHVS, CDR2 FNYEAQ. The CDR3 runs to 14 residues. The CDR3 region has the DNA TGTGCCAGCAGCTTAGAGGCGCAGGGATACGAGCAGTACTTC. Protein: CASSLEAQGYEQYF.